This TCR beta chain was obtained from a study of T cells in Graves' hyperthyroidism and ophthalmopathy. Study details: Peripheral blood samples were taken at initial diagnosis, prior to any treatment.

The study defined stable Graves' hyperthyroidism as no ophthalmopathy progression within 18 months. These patients, aged 18 to 65, had recently diagnosed hyperthyroidism lasting under 2 months. The sample holds many counts of this clonotype. The CDR3 runs to 12 residues. The ends were cut back, 11 bases at V and 5 bases at J, with 15 bases in the middle. Per the germline V gene, CDR1 is MNHEY and CDR2 is SMNVEV (reference sequence). Regions amplified from RNA transcripts were the TCR beta CDR3 regions. An initial round of RT-PCR targeting the TCR CDR3 relied on the HTBI primer set. TCRdb called the multiplex PCR reads again in MiXCR, with one record for every CDR3 protein. Found here are a few hundred thousand distinct CDR3 sequences, more than 20% of them singletons; the top ten hold less than 30%.

Sample: blood. The gene calls are TRBV27 and TRBJ1-2; D gene uncertain. The sequence came from a man aged 18 to 29 with Graves' hyperthyroidism. The CDR3: CAAGREGYGYTF. The DNA for the CDR3 is TGTGCCGCGGGGAGGGAAGGGTATGGCTACACCTTC.